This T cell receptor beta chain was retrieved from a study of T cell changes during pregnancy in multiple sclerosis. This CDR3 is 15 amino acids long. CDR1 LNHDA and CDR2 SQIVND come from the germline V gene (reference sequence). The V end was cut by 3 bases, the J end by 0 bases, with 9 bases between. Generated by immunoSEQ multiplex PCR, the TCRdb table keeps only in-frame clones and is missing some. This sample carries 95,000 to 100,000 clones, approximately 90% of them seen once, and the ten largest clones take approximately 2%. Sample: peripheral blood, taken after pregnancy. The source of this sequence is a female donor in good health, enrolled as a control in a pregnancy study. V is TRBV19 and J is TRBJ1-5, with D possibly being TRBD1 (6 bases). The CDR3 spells CASSMWTASNQPQHF. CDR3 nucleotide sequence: TGTGCCAGTAGTATGTGGACAGCTAGCAATCAGCCCCAGCATTTT.